This T cell receptor beta chain was documented in a study of blood T cell repertoires in COVID-19. Study details: The study drew acute and convalescent COVID-19 samples from the United States, Italy and Spain. T cells, B-cell-depleted T cells, or PBMCs provided the cDNA or gDNA that served as material.

Study processing details: Reference gene primer amplification in the assay estimated nucleated cell counts. Some clones are missing from TCRdb's copy, which holds only in-frame ones; the method was immunoSEQ multiplex PCR. The D gene and trimming were derived from the DNA, and the V and J assignments and clone size from that table. The data hold almost 200,000 clones, with 70% to 90% observed a single time. Cohorts were assigned according to the clinical history that participants reported. This clonotype was obtained from a woman in her late teens or twenties who had recovered from COVID-19. Sequencing was carried out using PBMCs or T cells enriched from blood (not recorded which).

This CDR3 is CASSGDREGSKNSPLHF. DNA for the CDR3: TGCGCCAGCAGCGGCGACAGGGAAGGGTCCAAGAATTCACCCCTCCACTTT. J is TRBJ1-6 and V is TRBV5-1; 7 nucleotides line up with TRBD1. V shed 4 bases, J shed 7 bases, and the junction held 14 bases outside the gene matches. CDR1 and CDR2 (germline): SGHRS, YFSETQ. There are 17 residues in the CDR3. The full variable domain, rest sourced from reference TRBV5-1 and TRBJ1-6, is KAGVTQTPRYLIKTRGQQVTLSCSPISGHRSVSWYQQTPGQGLQFLFEYFSETQRNKGNFPGRFSGRQFSNSRSEMNVSTLELGDSALYLCASSGDREGSKNSPLHFGNGTRLTVT.